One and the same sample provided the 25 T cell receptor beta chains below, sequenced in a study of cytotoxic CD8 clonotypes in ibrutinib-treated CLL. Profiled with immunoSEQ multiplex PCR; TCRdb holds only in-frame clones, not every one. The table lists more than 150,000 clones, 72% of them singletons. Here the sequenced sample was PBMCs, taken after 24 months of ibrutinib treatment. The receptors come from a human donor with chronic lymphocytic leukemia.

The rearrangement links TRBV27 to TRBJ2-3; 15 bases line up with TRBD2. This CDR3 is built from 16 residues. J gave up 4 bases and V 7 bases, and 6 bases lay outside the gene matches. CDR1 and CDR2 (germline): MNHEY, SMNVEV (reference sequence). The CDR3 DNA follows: TGTGCCAGCACCATTAGGACTAGCGGGAGGGCAGATACGCAGTATTTT. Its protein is CASTIRTSGRADTQYF.

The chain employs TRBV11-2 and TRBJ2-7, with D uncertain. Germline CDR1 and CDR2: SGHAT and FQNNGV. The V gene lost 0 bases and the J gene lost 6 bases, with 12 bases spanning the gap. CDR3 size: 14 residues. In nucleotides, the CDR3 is TGTGCCAGCAGCTTAGATTTCTCCAGCACCGAGCAGTACTTC. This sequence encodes CASSLDFSSTEQYF. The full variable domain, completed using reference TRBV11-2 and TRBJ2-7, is EAGVAQSPRYKIIEKRQSVAFWCNPISGHATLYWYQQILGQGPKLLIQFQNNGVVDDSQLPKDRFSAERLKGVDSTLKIQPAKLEDSAVYLCASSLDFSSTEQYFGPGTRLTVT.

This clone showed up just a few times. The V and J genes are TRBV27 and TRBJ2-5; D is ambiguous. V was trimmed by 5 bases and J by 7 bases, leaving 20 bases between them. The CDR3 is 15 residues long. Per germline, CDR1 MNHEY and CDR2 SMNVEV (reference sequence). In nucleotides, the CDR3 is TGTGCCAGCAGTCCCACCGCCCATGTATTGAGGACCCAGTACTTC. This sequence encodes CASSPTAHVLRTQYF.

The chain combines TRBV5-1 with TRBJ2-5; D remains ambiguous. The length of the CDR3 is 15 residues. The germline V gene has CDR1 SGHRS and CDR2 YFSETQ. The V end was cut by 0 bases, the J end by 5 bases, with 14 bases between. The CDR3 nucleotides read TGCGCCAGCAGCTTGGGGTTGGTGGGGATGGAGACCCAGTACTTC. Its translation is CASSLGLVGMETQYF. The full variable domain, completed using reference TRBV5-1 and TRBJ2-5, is KAGVTQTPRYLIKTRGQQVTLSCSPISGHRSVSWYQQTPGQGLQFLFEYFSETQRNKGNFPGRFSGRQFSNSRSEMNVSTLELGDSALYLCASSLGLVGMETQYFGPGTRLLVL.

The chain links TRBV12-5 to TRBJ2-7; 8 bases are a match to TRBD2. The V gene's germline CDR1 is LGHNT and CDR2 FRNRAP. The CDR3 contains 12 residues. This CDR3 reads CASGSSSYEQYF. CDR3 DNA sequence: TGTGCCAGCGGGAGTAGCTCCTACGAGCAGTACTTC.

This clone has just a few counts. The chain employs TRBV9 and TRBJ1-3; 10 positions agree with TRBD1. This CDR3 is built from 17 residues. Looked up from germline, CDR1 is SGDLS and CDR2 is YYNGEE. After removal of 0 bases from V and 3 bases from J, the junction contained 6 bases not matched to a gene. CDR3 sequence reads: CASSVGGTGVFGNTIYF. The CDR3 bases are TGTGCCAGCAGCGTAGGCGGGACAGGGGTTTTTGGAAACACCATATATTTT.

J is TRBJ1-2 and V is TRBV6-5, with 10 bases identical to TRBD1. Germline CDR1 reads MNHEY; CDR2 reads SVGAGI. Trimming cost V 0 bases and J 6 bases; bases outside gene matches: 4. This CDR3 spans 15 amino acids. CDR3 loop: CASSYSTGGFDGYTF. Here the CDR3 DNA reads TGTGCCAGCAGTTACTCGACAGGGGGCTTTGATGGCTACACCTTC.

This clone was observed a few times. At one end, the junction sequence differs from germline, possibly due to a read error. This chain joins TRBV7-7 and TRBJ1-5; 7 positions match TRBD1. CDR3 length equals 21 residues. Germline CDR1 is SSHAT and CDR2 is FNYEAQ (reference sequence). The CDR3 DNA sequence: TGTGCTAGCAGCCGAACACTAGGGGGCTACTCTTTTACCGATAGCAATCAGCCCCAGCATTTT. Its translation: CASSRTLGGYSFTDSNQPQHF.

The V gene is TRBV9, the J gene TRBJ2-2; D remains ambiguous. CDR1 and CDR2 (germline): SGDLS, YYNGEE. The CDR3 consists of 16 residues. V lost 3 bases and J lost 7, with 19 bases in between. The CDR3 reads CASSALGSTKDGELFF. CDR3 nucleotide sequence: TGTGCCAGCAGCGCATTAGGATCAACAAAGGACGGGGAGCTGTTTTTT.

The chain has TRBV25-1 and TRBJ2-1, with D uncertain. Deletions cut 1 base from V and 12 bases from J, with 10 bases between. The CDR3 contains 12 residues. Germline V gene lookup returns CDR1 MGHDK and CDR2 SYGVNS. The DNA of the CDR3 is TGTGCCAGCAGTGAATGGGCCCCCCGGCAGTTCTTC. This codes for CASSEWAPRQFF.

CDR3: CASSSPYEQYF. The CDR3 DNA reads as TGTGCCAGCAGCTCCCCCTACGAGCAGTACTTC. This chain connects TRBV5-6 to TRBJ2-7; no definite D call. This CDR3 comprises 11 residues. Germline V gene data show CDR1 as SGHDT and CDR2 as YYEEEE. The germline V and J ends were trimmed by 3 bases and 2 bases, with 3 bases remaining between them.

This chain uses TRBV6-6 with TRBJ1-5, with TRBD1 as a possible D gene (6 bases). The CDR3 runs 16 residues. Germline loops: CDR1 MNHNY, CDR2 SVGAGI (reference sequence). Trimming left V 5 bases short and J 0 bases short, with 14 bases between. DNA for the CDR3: TGTGCCAGCAGTCGAGGACAGACGCGTAGCAATCAGCCCCAGCATTTT. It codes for CASSRGQTRSNQPQHF.

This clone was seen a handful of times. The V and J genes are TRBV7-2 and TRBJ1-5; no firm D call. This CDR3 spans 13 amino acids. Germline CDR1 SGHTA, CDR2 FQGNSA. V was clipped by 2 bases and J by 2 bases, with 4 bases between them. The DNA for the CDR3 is TGTGCCAGCAGCTTAACTGGCAATCAGCCCCAGCATTTT. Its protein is CASSLTGNQPQHF.

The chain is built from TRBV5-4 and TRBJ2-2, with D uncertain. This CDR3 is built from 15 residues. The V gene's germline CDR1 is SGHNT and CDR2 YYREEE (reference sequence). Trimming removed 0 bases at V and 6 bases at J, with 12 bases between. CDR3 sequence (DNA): TGTGCCAGCAGCTTGGGAGCGACTGGTCCCGGGGAGCTGTTTTTT. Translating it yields CASSLGATGPGELFF.

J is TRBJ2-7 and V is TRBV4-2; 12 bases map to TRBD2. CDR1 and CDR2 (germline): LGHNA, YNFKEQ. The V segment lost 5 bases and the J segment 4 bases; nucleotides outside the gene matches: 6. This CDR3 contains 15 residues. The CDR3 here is CASSSPSGRDYEQYF. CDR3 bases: TGTGCCAGCAGCTCCCCTAGCGGGAGGGATTACGAGCAGTACTTC.

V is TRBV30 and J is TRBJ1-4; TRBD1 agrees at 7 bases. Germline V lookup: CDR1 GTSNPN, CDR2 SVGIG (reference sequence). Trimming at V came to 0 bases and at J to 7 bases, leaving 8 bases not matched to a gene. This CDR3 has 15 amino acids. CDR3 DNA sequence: TGTGCCTGGAGTGTACCTGACAGGGTCGGTGAAAAACTGTTTTTT. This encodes CAWSVPDRVGEKLFF. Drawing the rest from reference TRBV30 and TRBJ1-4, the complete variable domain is SQTIHQWPATLVQPVGSPLSLECTVEGTSNPNLYWYRQAAGRGLQLLFYSVGIGQISSEVPQNLSASRPQDRQFILSSKKLLLSDSGFYLCAWSVPDRVGEKLFFGSGTQLSVL.

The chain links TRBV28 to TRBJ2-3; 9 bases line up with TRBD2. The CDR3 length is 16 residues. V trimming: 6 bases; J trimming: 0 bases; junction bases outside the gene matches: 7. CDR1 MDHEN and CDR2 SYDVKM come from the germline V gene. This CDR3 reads CASSLTGTSSTDTQYF. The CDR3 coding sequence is TGTGCCAGCAGCTTAACCGGGACTAGCAGCACAGATACGCAGTATTTT.

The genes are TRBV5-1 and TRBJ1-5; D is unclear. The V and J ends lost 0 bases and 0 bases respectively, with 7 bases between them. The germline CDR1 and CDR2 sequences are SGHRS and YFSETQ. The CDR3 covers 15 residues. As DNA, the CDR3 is TGCGCCAGCAGCTTGGGCAGCAATAGCAATCAGCCCCAGCATTTT. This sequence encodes CASSLGSNSNQPQHF.

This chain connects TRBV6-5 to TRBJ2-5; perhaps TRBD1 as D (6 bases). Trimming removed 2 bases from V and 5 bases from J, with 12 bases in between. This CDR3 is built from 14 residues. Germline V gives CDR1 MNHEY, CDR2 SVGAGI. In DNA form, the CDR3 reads TGTGCCAGCAGTTACGGGGGCGATAGGGAGACCCAGTACTTC. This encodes CASSYGGDRETQYF.

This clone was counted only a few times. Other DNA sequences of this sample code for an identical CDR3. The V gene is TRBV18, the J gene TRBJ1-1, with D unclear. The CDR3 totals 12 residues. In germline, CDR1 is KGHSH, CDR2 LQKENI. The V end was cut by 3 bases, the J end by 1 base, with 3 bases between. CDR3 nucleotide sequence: TGTGCCAGCTCACCGGGGAACACTGAAGCTTTCTTT. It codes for CASSPGNTEAFF.

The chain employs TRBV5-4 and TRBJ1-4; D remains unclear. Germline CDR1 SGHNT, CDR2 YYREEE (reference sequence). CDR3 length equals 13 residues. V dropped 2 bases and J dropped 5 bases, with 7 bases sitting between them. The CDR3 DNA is TGTGCCAGCAGCTTTCGAGAAAATGAAAAACTGTTTTTT. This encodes CASSFRENEKLFF.

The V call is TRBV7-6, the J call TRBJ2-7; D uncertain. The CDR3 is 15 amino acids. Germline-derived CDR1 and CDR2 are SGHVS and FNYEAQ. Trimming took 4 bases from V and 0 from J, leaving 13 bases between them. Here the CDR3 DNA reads TGTGCCAGCAGCTCCACCTTGGTCAGCTCCTACGAGCAGTACTTC. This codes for CASSSTLVSSYEQYF.

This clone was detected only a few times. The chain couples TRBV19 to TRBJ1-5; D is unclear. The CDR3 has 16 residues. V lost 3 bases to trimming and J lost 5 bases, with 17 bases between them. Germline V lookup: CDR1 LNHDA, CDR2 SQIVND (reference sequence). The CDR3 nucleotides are TGTGCCAGTAGTATCCCCGCCAGCGACCCCGATCAGCCCCAGCATTTT. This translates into CASSIPASDPDQPQHF.

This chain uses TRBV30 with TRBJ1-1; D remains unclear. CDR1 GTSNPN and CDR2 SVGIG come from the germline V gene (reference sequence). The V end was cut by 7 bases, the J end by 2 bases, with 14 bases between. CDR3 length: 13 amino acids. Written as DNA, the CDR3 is TGTGCCTCACGACACACAGAAAACACTGAAGCTTTCTTT. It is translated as CASRHTENTEAFF.

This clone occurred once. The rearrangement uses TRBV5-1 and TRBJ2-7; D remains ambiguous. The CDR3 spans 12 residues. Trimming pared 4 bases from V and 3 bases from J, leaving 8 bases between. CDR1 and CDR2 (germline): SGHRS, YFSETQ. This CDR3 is CASSLSLYEQYF. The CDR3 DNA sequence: TGCGCCAGCAGCCTGTCGCTCTACGAGCAGTACTTC.